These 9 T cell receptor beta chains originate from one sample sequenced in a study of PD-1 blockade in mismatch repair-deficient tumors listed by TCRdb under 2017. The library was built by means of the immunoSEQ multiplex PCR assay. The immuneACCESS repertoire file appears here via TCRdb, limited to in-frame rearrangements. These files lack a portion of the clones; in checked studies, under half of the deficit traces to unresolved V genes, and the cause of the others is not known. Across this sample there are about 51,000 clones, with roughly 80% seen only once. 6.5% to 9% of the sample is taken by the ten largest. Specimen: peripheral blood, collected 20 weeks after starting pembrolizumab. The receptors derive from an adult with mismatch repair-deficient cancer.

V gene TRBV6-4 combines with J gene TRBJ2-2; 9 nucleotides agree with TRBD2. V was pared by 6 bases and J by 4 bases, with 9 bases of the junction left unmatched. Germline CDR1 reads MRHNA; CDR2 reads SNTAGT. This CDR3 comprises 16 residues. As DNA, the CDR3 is TGTGCCAGCAGCGATCCTAGTAGCGGGAGCACCGGGGAGCTGTTTTTT. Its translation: CASSDPSSGSTGELFF.

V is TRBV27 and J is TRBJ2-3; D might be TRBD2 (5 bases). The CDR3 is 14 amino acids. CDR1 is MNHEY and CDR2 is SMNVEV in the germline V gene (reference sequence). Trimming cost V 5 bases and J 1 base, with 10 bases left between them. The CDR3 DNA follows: TGTGCCAGCAGTACACTAGTAGGCACAGATACGCAGTATTTT. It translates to CASSTLVGTDTQYF.

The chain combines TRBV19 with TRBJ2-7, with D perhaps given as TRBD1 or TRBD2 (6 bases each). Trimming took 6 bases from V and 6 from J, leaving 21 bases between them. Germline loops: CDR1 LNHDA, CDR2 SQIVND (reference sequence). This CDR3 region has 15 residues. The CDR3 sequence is CASSPQKRGAIEQYF. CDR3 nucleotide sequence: TGTGCCAGTAGCCCCCAGAAGAGGGGGGCGATCGAGCAGTACTTC.

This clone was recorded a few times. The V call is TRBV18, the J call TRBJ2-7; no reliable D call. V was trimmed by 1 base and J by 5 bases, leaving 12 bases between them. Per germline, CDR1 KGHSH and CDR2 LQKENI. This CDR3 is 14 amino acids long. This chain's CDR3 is CASSPLTGSHEQYF. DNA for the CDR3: TGTGCCAGCTCACCACTAACCGGTTCCCACGAGCAGTACTTC.

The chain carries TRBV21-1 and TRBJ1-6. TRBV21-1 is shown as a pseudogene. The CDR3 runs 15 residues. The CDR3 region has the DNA TGTGCCAGCAGCAGGACATGGAGGCCCAATTCACCCCTCCACTTT. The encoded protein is CASSRTWRPNSPLHF.

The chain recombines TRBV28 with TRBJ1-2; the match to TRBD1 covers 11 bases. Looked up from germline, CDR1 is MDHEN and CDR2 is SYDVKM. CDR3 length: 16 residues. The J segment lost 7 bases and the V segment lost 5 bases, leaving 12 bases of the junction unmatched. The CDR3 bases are TGTGCCAGCAGTCCCCACGAGGACAGGGGGCGAATTGGCTACACCTTC. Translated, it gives CASSPHEDRGRIGYTF.

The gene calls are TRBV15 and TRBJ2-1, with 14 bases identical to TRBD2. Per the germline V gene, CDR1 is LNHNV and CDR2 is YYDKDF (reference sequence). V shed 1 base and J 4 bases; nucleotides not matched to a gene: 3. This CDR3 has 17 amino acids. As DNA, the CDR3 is TGTGCCACCAGCAGAGGGGGACTAGCGGGAGCATACAATGAGCAGTTCTTC. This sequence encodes CATSRGGLAGAYNEQFF.

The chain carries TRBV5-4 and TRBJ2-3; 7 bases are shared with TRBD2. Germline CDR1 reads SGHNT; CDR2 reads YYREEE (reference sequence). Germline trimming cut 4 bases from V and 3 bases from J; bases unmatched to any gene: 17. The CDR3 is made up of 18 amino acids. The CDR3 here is CASSRTLRREYATDTQYF. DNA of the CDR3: TGTGCCAGCAGCCGGACCTTAAGGCGGGAGTACGCTACAGATACGCAGTATTTT.

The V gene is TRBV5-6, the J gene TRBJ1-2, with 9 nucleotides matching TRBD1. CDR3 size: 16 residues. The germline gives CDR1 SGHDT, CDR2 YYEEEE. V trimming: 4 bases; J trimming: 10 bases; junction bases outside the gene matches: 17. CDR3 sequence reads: CASSEGPGTGNLPYTF. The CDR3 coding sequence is TGTGCCAGCAGCGAAGGACCCGGGACAGGGAATCTTCCCTACACCTTC. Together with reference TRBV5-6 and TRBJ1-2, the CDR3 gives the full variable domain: DAGVTQSPTHLIKTRGQQVTLRCSPKSGHDTVSWYQQALGQGPQFIFQYYEEEERQRGNFPDRFSGHQFPNYSSELNVNALLLGDSALYLCASSEGPGTGNLPYTFGSGTRLTVV.